The 4 T cell receptor beta chains given below trace back to one sample, sequenced in a study. TCRdb ran MiXCR on the RT-PCR reads and lists one entry per CDR3 protein. The data contain 550,000 to 750,000 distinct CDR3 sequences, over 12% of them singletons. The specimen sequenced was memory CD4+ T cells from blood. These receptors came from a female donor in good health, serving as a healthy control.

The chain links TRBV20-1 to TRBJ2-3, with D tentatively TRBD1 or TRBD2 (5 bases each). CDR3 length: 14 residues. V lost 6 bases, J lost 3 bases, and 16 bases lay in between. CDR1 DFQATT and CDR2 SNEGSKA come from the germline V gene (reference sequence). DNA for the CDR3: TGCAGTGCCCCGGACTTCAAGGGGACAGATACGCAGTATTTT. Amino acids: CSAPDFKGTDTQYF.

This sequence joins TRBV28 and TRBJ2-7, with D perhaps matching TRBD2 (5 bases). The germline V gene encodes CDR1 MDHEN and CDR2 SYDVKM. Trimming stripped 2 bases from V and 2 bases from J, with 10 bases between. This CDR3 is 14 amino acids long. The CDR3 loop is CASSLSGFTYEQYF. In DNA, the CDR3 is TGTGCCAGCAGTTTAAGCGGATTTACCTACGAGCAGTACTTC.

The J gene is TRBJ1-2, the V gene TRBV5-5, with D uncertain. Germline CDR1 and CDR2: SGHKS and YYEKEE (reference sequence). The CDR3 contains 14 residues. Trimming took off 0 bases at V and 5 bases at J, with 11 bases between the two ends. CDR3 residues: CASSLETSPYGYTF. In DNA form, the CDR3 reads TGTGCCAGCAGCTTGGAGACGAGCCCATATGGCTACACCTTC.

V is TRBV7-9 and J is TRBJ2-1; D unresolved. Germline loops: CDR1 SEHNR, CDR2 FQNEAQ (reference sequence). Trimming removed 5 bases from V and 13 bases from J, with 15 bases in between. CDR3 length equals 12 residues. For the CDR3, the DNA is TGTGCCAGCAGCCAGGCTGGGGTGGGTCAGTTCTTC. Its protein product is CASSQAGVGQFF.